The 30 T cell receptor beta chains below were found in one sample sequenced in a study of glioma-infiltrating T cells. TCR alpha and beta CDR3 regions were amplified from RNA using iRepertoire nested multiplex PCR. TCRdb reprocessed the multiplex PCR reads with MiXCR, giving one entry per CDR3 protein. The table lists a few hundred thousand distinct CDR3 sequences, around 45% of them singletons, with about 12% in the top ten. The sample consisted of glioma tissue, nonneoplastic brain tissue, or PBMCs (not recorded which). These receptors all stem from a human donor with low-grade glioma or glioblastoma, undergoing nonglioma brain surgery, or in good health (not recorded which).

DNA for the CDR3: TGTGCCACCAGCAGAGATAGGCGGAGGAACAATGAGCAGTTCTTC. Amino acid sequence: CATSRDRRRNNEQFF. The rearrangement links TRBV15 to TRBJ2-1, with D tentatively TRBD2 (5 bases). Germline lookup yields CDR1 LNHNV and CDR2 YYDKDF (reference sequence). Trimming stripped 0 bases from V and 5 bases from J, with 11 bases between. This CDR3 is 15 amino acids long.

This chain uses TRBV20-1 with TRBJ2-5; TRBD2 agrees at 9 bases. The CDR3 runs to 15 residues. Germline lookup yields CDR1 DFQATT and CDR2 SNEGSKA (reference sequence). J gave up 5 bases and V 6 bases, and 13 bases lay outside the gene matches. The CDR3 reads CSALAGVGTGETQYF. In nucleotides, the CDR3 is TGCAGTGCCTTAGCGGGAGTAGGTACCGGTGAGACCCAGTACTTC.

This chain joins TRBV5-4 and TRBJ1-6, with D maybe TRBD1 (5 bases). Per germline, CDR1 SGHNT and CDR2 YYREEE (reference sequence). Trimming took off 3 bases at V and 5 bases at J, with 12 bases between the two ends. This CDR3 region has 15 residues. CDR3 nucleotides: TGTGCCAGCAGCTCCCGGGGGGGAGATAATTCACCCCTCCACTTT. Translation gives CASSSRGGDNSPLHF.

This clonotype was seen at least ten times. Here the CDR3 DNA reads TGTGCCAGCAGTCAACCGGGGAGGGGAGTAATGAACACTGAAGCTTTCTTT. This gives the protein CASSQPGRGVMNTEAFF. The chain carries TRBV6-1 and TRBJ1-1; D perhaps matches TRBD1 (5 bases). Germline loops: CDR1 MNHNS, CDR2 SASEGT. Trimming shortened V by 5 bases and J by 0 bases, and 19 bases separated the two germline ends. The CDR3 is 17 residues long.

This clonotype was found a few times. This rearrangement joins TRBV18 to TRBJ2-7, with a tentative D call TRBD2 (6 bases). This CDR3 has 14 residues. Trimming removed 4 bases from V and 2 bases from J, with 12 bases in between. Germline loops: CDR1 KGHSH, CDR2 LQKENI. CDR3 residues: CASSRGDGTYEQYF. CDR3 sequence (DNA): TGTGCCAGCTCACGGGGGGACGGGACCTACGAGCAGTACTTC.

V is TRBV20-1 and J is TRBJ2-2; tentative D call: TRBD1 (5 bases). The V end lost 3 bases, the J end lost 2 bases, and 19 bases lay between the germline ends. Germline CDR1 reads DFQATT; CDR2 reads SNEGSKA (reference sequence). The CDR3 covers 17 residues. The CDR3 nucleotides read TGCAGTGCTAGGTTCCCCTATGGGGCACCCAACACCGGGGAGCTGTTTTTT. It encodes CSARFPYGAPNTGELFF.

In regard to this clonotype: At one end, the junction sequence differs from germline, possibly due to a read error. The CDR3 DNA is TGTGCCAGCAGCTCTACCAGGGTAGGGTCCCAGTACTTT. This gives the protein CASSSTRVGSQYF. The chain has TRBV7-9 and TRBJ2-5, with a possible D match to TRBD1 (5 bases). Looked up from germline, CDR1 is SEHNR and CDR2 is FQNEAQ (reference sequence). The CDR3 has 13 residues.

The V and J genes are TRBV20-1 and TRBJ2-3; 7 bases are a match to TRBD2. Germline CDR1 and CDR2: DFQATT and SNEGSKA (reference sequence). There are 13 residues in the CDR3. Trimming removed 8 bases from V and 5 bases from J; junction bases left unmatched: 10. CDR3 protein: CSHGGEWQDTQYF. CDR3 nucleotide sequence: TGCAGTCATGGGGGGGAGTGGCAAGATACGCAGTATTTT.

As concerns this clonotype: The junction and the germline gene differ at one end; a read error may be behind it. The CDR3 spells CASSQVRAGLNTKAFF. DNA for the CDR3: TGCGCCAGCAGCCAAGTTAGGGCGGGATTGAACACTAAAGCTTTCTTT. This chain links TRBV4-3 with TRBJ1-1; D gene unclear. The CDR3 runs 16 residues. Germline V CDR1 and CDR2: LGHNA, YSLEER.

This clonotype was counted a single time. The V call is TRBV2, the J call TRBJ1-1; TRBD1 might be the D (5 bases). This CDR3 has 14 residues. Trimming stripped 6 bases from V and 1 base from J, with 12 bases between. Germline lookup yields CDR1 SNHLY and CDR2 FYNNEI. The DNA for the CDR3 is TGTGCCAGCAGCCTCTATACAGGGAACACTGAAGCTTTCTTT. It encodes CASSLYTGNTEAFF. Combining the CDR3 with reference TRBV2 and TRBJ1-1 gives the whole variable domain EPEVTQTPSHQVTQMGQEVILRCVPISNHLYFYWYRQILGQKVEFLVSFYNNEISEKSEIFDDQFSVERPDGSNFTLKIRSTKLEDSAMYFCASSLYTGNTEAFFGQGTRLTVV.

This clonotype showed up just a few times. In DNA form, the CDR3 reads TGTGCCAGCAGTCCCGGACAGGGGCCCGGGGAGCTGTTTTTT. Amino acid sequence: CASSPGQGPGELFF. The chain carries TRBV28 and TRBJ2-2; 9 nucleotides align to TRBD1. After removal of 5 bases from V and 6 bases from J, the junction contained 4 bases not matched to a gene. The germline V gene has CDR1 MDHEN and CDR2 SYDVKM. This CDR3 has 14 amino acids. The full variable domain, its missing parts supplied by reference TRBV28 and TRBJ2-2, is DVKVTQSSRYLVKRTGEKVFLECVQDMDHENMFWYRQDPGLGLRLIYFSYDVKMKEKGDIPEGYSVSREKKERFSLILESASTNQTSMYLCASSPGQGPGELFFGEGSRLTVL.

A word on this clonotype: This clone may be a read error of a much larger clone one base away. The CDR3 sequence is CASSFKINTEAFF. The CDR3 coding sequence is TGCGCCAGCAGCTTCAAGATTAACACTGAAGCTTTCTTT. V gene TRBV5-1 combines with J gene TRBJ1-1; unclear D gene. The CDR3 loop spans 13 amino acids. Germline CDR1 is SGHRS and CDR2 is YFSETQ. The ends were cut back, 2 bases at V and 2 bases at J, with 7 bases in the middle.

V and J are TRBV20-1 and TRBJ2-7, with D uncertain. The V end was cut by 0 bases, the J end by 3 bases, with 9 bases between. The CDR3 consists of 13 residues. Looked up from germline, CDR1 is DFQATT and CDR2 is SNEGSKA (reference sequence). The CDR3 DNA reads as TGCAGTGCTAGAGATAGGACGGTCTACGAGCAGTACTTC. It encodes CSARDRTVYEQYF.

Turning to this clonotype: A read error is possible here, since a much larger clone lies one base away. The V gene is TRBV6-1, the J gene TRBJ1-5; D is uncertain. This CDR3 contains 15 residues. Trimming cost V 5 bases and J 0 bases, with 11 bases left between them. CDR1 MNHNS and CDR2 SASEGT come from the germline V gene. Here the CDR3 reads CASSPRMYSNQPQHF. CDR3 in DNA: TGTGCCAGCAGTCCCAGGATGTATAGCAATCAGCCCCAGCATTTT.

This chain links TRBV20-1 with TRBJ1-1; no firm D call. The V gene's germline CDR1 is DFQATT and CDR2 SNEGSKA (reference sequence). The CDR3 is made up of 13 amino acids. V was cut by 7 bases and J by 0 bases, with 12 bases left in between. CDR3 coding DNA: TGCAGTGTCCGGACGAAGATGAACACTGAAGCTTTCTTT. Amino acid sequence: CSVRTKMNTEAFF.

This clonotype was counted many times. This rearrangement joins TRBV20-1 to TRBJ2-3; the D gene is possibly TRBD2 (5 bases). There are 13 residues in the CDR3. V was shortened by 2 bases and J by 2 bases, with 8 bases between the two germline ends. Germline CDR1 DFQATT, CDR2 SNEGSKA (reference sequence). The chain's CDR3 is CSARLASTDTQYF. DNA of the CDR3: TGCAGTGCTAGACTAGCCTCCACAGATACGCAGTATTTT.

This clonotype was detected a few times. V and J are TRBV7-2 and TRBJ1-6, with 7 bases matching TRBD1. Trimming at V came to 6 bases and at J to 10 bases, leaving 6 bases not matched to a gene. The CDR3 extends over 13 amino acids. Looked up from germline, CDR1 is SGHTA and CDR2 is FQGNSA. CDR3 DNA sequence: TGTGCCAGCAGTGACAGGGTTCGATCACCCCTCCACTTT. This codes for CASSDRVRSPLHF.

Worth noting for this clonotype: A junction end diverges from the germline sequence, so it may reflect a read error. CDR3 amino acids: CASSVDRGSQETQYF. CDR3 in DNA: TGTGCCTCCAGCGTGGACAGGGGTAGTCAAGAGACCCAGTACTTC. This chain links TRBV15 with TRBJ2-5; TRBD1 agrees at 9 bases. The V gene's germline CDR1 is LNHNV and CDR2 YYDKDF (reference sequence). CDR3 length equals 15 residues.

This clonotype was detected many times. The J gene is TRBJ1-1, the V gene TRBV7-6; no firm D call. V dropped 6 bases and J dropped 0 bases, with 5 bases sitting between them. Germline-derived CDR1 and CDR2 are SGHVS and FNYEAQ. The CDR3 consists of 12 residues. The CDR3 loop reads CASSRMNTEAFF. In DNA, the CDR3 is TGTGCCAGCAGTCGCATGAACACTGAAGCTTTCTTT.

This clonotype has more than one count but fewer than ten. The chain has TRBV19 and TRBJ2-5; possibly TRBD1 or TRBD2 for D (5 bases each). The CDR3 loop spans 13 amino acids. Germline assignment: CDR1 LNHDA and CDR2 SQIVND (reference sequence). The V and J ends lost 2 bases and 3 bases respectively, with 7 bases between them. This chain's CDR3 is CASSIRGEETQYF. The CDR3 nucleotides read TGTGCCAGTAGTATAAGGGGAGAAGAGACCCAGTACTTC.

The gene calls are TRBV25-1 and TRBJ2-1, with 11 bases identical to TRBD2. Germline CDR1 and CDR2: MGHDK and SYGVNS. J gave up 5 bases and V 7 bases, and 7 bases lay outside the gene matches. CDR3 size: 15 residues. CDR3 in amino acids: CASIRSTSGNNEQFF. DNA of the CDR3: TGTGCCAGCATTAGATCGACTAGCGGGAACAATGAGCAGTTCTTC.

The table lists this clonotype with many counts. The CDR3 protein is CASSQRGTWTEAFF. The DNA for the CDR3 is TGCGCCAGCAGCCAAAGGGGCACGTGGACTGAAGCTTTCTTT. The genes are TRBV4-3 and TRBJ1-1, with D possibly matching TRBD1 (5 bases). CDR1 is LGHNA, CDR2 YSLEER, per germline. V was shortened by 2 bases and J by 5 bases, with 12 bases between the two germline ends. This CDR3 region has 14 residues.

V gene TRBV6-1 combines with J gene TRBJ1-5; no reliable D call. The germline V gene has CDR1 MNHNS and CDR2 SASEGT. V lost 6 bases and J lost 6, with 12 bases in between. The CDR3 is 13 residues long. CDR3 sequence reads: CASRPPGFQPQHF. The CDR3 bases are TGTGCCAGCAGACCACCTGGGTTTCAGCCCCAGCATTTT.

This chain's CDR3 is CASTQTNGVQETQYF. CDR3 bases: TGTGCCAGCACCCAAACTAACGGGGTTCAAGAGACCCAGTACTTC. This chain links TRBV2 with TRBJ2-5; D might be TRBD2 (5 bases). Germline values: CDR1 SNHLY, CDR2 FYNNEI. This CDR3 has 15 residues. V shed 7 bases and J shed 2 bases, with 17 bases lying between them.

The V and J genes are TRBV9 and TRBJ2-1; TRBD2 aligns across 11 bases. CDR1 and CDR2 from the germline V gene are SGDLS and YYNGEE. This CDR3 is 15 amino acids long. V gave up 0 bases and J gave up 8 bases; unmatched junction bases: 4. The CDR3 sequence is CASSVDPSGGHEQFF. The CDR3 DNA sequence: TGTGCCAGCAGCGTAGACCCTAGCGGGGGGCATGAGCAGTTCTTC. The full variable domain, completed using reference TRBV9 and TRBJ2-1, is DSGVTQTPKHLITATGQRVTLRCSPRSGDLSVYWYQQSLDQGLQFLIQYYNGEERAKGNILERFSAQQFPDLHSELNLSSLELGDSALYFCASSVDPSGGHEQFFGPGTRLTVL.

The rearrangement links TRBV7-2 to TRBJ2-3, with 8 bases that match TRBD1. V lost 4 bases, J lost 5 bases, and 11 bases stayed unmatched. The CDR3 consists of 16 residues. From germline, CDR1 is SGHTA and CDR2 FQGNSA. The CDR3 loop is CASSWGVGQVLDTQYF. CDR3 sequence (DNA): TGTGCCAGCAGCTGGGGGGTGGGACAGGTCCTAGATACGCAGTATTTT.

This clonotype was picked up a small number of times. V gene TRBV20-1 combines with J gene TRBJ2-7, with 8 bases fitting TRBD1. This CDR3 region has 15 residues. With 5 bases clipped from V and 7 bases from J, the junction kept 16 bases outside the gene matches. Germline V CDR1 and CDR2: DFQATT, SNEGSKA (reference sequence). CDR3 sequence reads: CSAPPQPGQEGEQYF. In DNA, the CDR3 is TGCAGTGCTCCTCCCCAACCGGGACAGGAGGGAGAGCAGTACTTC.

To note about this clonotype: This may come from a read error, since a much larger clone is one base off. In nucleotides, the CDR3 is TGTGCCAGCAGTTTCAGAAGGATGGCTGAAGCTTTATTT. As protein: CASSFRRMAEALF. The chain combines TRBV27 with TRBJ1-1; no reliable D call. The CDR3 has 13 residues. Germline CDR1 is MNHEY and CDR2 is SMNVEV (reference sequence).

The rearrangement links TRBV2 to TRBJ2-7, with D hard to call. The CDR3 consists of 13 residues. Germline V CDR1 and CDR2: SNHLY, FYNNEI. The germline V and J ends were trimmed by 7 bases and 0 bases, with 10 bases remaining between them. The CDR3 nucleotides are TGTGCCAGCATATCTGGGCTCTCCTACGAGCAGTACTTC. Its translation: CASISGLSYEQYF.

This sequence joins TRBV7-9 and TRBJ2-3, with D hard to call. V was clipped by 1 base and J by 4 bases, with 9 bases between them. This CDR3 has 14 amino acids. Germline CDR1 is SEHNR and CDR2 is FQNEAQ (reference sequence). The CDR3 nucleotides read TGTGCCAGCAGCTTAGTTCTCAGCTCAGATACGCAGTATTTT. This encodes CASSLVLSSDTQYF. Full variable domain (remainder filled in from reference TRBV7-9 and TRBJ2-3): DTGVSQNPRHKITKRGQNVTFRCDPISEHNRLYWYRQTLGQGPEFLTYFQNEAQLEKSRLLSDRFSAERPKGSFSTLEIQRTEQGDSAMYLCASSLVLSSDTQYFGPGTRLTVL.